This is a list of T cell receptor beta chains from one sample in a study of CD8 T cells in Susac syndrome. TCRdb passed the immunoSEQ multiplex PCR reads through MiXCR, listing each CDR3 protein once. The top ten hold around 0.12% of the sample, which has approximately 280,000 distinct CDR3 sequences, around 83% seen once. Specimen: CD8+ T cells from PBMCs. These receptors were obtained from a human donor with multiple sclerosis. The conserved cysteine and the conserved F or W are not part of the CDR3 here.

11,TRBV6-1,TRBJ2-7,ASADRQDYEQY
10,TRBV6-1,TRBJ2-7,ASSHDSVEQY
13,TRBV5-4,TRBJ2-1,ASSWKREMYNEQF
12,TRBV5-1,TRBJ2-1,ASSYRGSYNEQF
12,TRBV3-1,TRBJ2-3,ASSPWTAGDTQY
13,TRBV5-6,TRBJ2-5,ASSLGAGSQETQY
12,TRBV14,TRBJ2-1,ASSQADRGYEQF
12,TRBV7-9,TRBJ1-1,ASSPSNLNTEAF
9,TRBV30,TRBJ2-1,AWSSRRDQF
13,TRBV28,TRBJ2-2,ASSSPQGYTGELF
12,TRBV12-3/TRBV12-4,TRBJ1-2,ASSPAPSYYGYT
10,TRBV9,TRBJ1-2,ASGGANYGYT
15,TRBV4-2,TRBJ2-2,ASSQTTGLAGSGELF
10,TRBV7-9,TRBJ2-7,ASSLSMYEQY
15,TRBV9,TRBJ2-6,ASSVRPRGSGANVLT
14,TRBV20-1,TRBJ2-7,SARDPAGGSAYEQY
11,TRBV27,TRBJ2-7,ASNGDLGSEQY
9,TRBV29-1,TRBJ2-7,SVRRQYEQY
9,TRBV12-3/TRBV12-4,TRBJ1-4,ASSFGEKLF